The 3 T cell receptor beta chains below all came from one sample that was sequenced in a study of blood T cells in healthy people across ages (dated by TCRdb to about 2015). Library generation was performed with 5' RACE. The instrument given in TCRdb is Illumina HiSeq 2500. A second PCR of about 6 to 12 cycles was performed with a sample-barcoded 5' primer and a J-beta primer mix. The raw public reads went through TCRdb reprocessing: fastp at Q25, MiXCR clone calling, in-frame beta chains kept. Duplicate CDR3 protein sequences are folded into a single record with the most common DNA and genes. Counted in this sample were about 1.4 million distinct CDR3 sequences; approximately 60% of them appeared once. The ten biggest clones cover more than 6% of the sample. Sequenced input: blood. The origin of the receptors is a man between 18 and 35 years old in good health.

This clonotype has only a few counts. V and J are TRBV6-5 and TRBJ2-1; TRBD2 matches 10 bases. The CDR3 totals 17 residues. From germline, CDR1 is MNHEY and CDR2 SVGAGI. V lost 0 bases and J lost 3; bases outside the gene matches: 5. The CDR3 region is CASSYSKTSGDYNEQFF. CDR3 bases: TGTGCCAGCAGTTACTCGAAAACTAGCGGGGACTACAATGAGCAGTTCTTC.

This chain joins TRBV7-2 and TRBJ2-7, with 7 bases aligning to TRBD1. CDR1 SGHTA and CDR2 FQGNSA come from the germline V gene. The V and J ends lost 7 bases and 0 bases, in that order; junction bases with no gene match: 12. The CDR3 contains 16 residues. CDR3 region: CASTELPGQSSYEQYF. The CDR3 DNA is TGTGCCAGCACCGAACTTCCGGGACAGTCCTCCTACGAGCAGTACTTC.

This clonotype appeared a few times. V is TRBV29-1 and J is TRBJ1-1; tentative D call: TRBD1 (5 bases). CDR3 length equals 12 residues. V was trimmed by 1 base and J by 4 bases, leaving 7 bases between them. Per the germline V gene, CDR1 is SQVTM and CDR2 is ANQGSEA. The CDR3 region is CSVEGQGTEAFF. The CDR3 coding sequence is TGCAGCGTTGAAGGCCAGGGCACTGAAGCTTTCTTT.